Listed here are 28 T cell receptor beta chains from one sample, sequenced in a study of cytomegalovirus exposure and HLA in healthy donors. The PCR was carried out with 60 Vbeta primers and 13 Jbeta primers. Generated by immunoSEQ multiplex PCR, the TCRdb table keeps only in-frame clones and is missing some. The data show about 150,000 clones, around three quarters seen once. The source material was PBMCs. The receptors derive from a man aged 35 to 55 in good health and CMV-seronegative.

With regard to this clone: The sample contains more than one DNA sequence encoding this CDR3. The chain couples TRBV10-1 to TRBJ2-7, with a weak D call TRBD1 (5 bases). The germline V and J ends were trimmed by 9 bases and 2 bases, with 11 bases remaining between them. The CDR3 runs to 12 residues. Germline V gene data show CDR1 as WNHNN and CDR2 as SYGVQD (reference sequence). Written as DNA, the CDR3 is TGCGCCAGTGGAACAGGAACCTACGAGCAGTACTTC. This codes for CASGTGTYEQYF.

This clone was observed a single time. V is TRBV6-1 and J is TRBJ2-7; 7 positions agree with TRBD1. Germline CDR1 MNHNS, CDR2 SASEGT. V lost 8 bases and J lost 1; bases outside the gene matches: 8. The CDR3 totals 14 residues. The CDR3 protein is CASAYDRVSYEQYF. The CDR3 nucleotides are TGTGCCAGCGCCTACGACAGGGTATCCTACGAGCAGTACTTC.

The chain recombines TRBV9 with TRBJ2-1, with a tentative D call TRBD1 (6 bases). Trimming stripped 4 bases from V and 7 bases from J, with 12 bases between. CDR3 length equals 13 residues. Looked up from germline, CDR1 is SGDLS and CDR2 is YYNGEE. For the CDR3, the DNA is TGTGCCAGCAGCAAAGGACAGAAGAATGAGCAGTTCTTC. Amino acids: CASSKGQKNEQFF.

This sequence joins TRBV5-6 and TRBJ2-5; 10 positions agree with TRBD1. The DNA end is a closer match to TRBJ2-7, so the J assignment may be wrong. CDR1 SGHDT and CDR2 YYEEEE come from the germline V gene. The CDR3 consists of 14 residues. The chain's CDR3 is CASRTAGQGLEQYF. CDR3 DNA sequence: TGTGCCAGCAGGACCGCGGGACAGGGGCTCGAGCAGTACTTC.

V is TRBV6-5 and J is TRBJ2-7, with TRBD2 identical over 13 bases. There are 15 residues in the CDR3. Germline loops: CDR1 MNHEY, CDR2 SVGAGI. The V gene end was trimmed by 4 bases and the J gene end by 5 bases; junction bases not matched to a gene: 5. The chain's CDR3 is CASSFVGLAGHEQYF. Written as DNA, the CDR3 is TGTGCCAGCAGTTTCGTGGGACTAGCGGGGCACGAGCAGTACTTC.

The chain employs TRBV18 and TRBJ2-7; D may be TRBD2 (6 bases). The CDR3 has 14 residues. The V gene lost 8 bases and the J gene lost 0 bases, with 14 bases spanning the gap. Germline loops: CDR1 KGHSH, CDR2 LQKENI. Written as DNA, the CDR3 is TGTGCCAGCAAGGGACTCCCCGACTCCTACGAGCAGTACTTC. Translated, it gives CASKGLPDSYEQYF.

CDR3 DNA sequence: TGTGCCTGGAGTCCATGGACAGGAGCGAACACTGAAGCTTTCTTT. It specifies CAWSPWTGANTEAFF. The chain couples TRBV30 to TRBJ1-1, with TRBD1 matching over 7 bases. Per germline, CDR1 GTSNPN and CDR2 SVGIG (reference sequence). Trimming removed 2 bases from V and 1 base from J; junction bases left unmatched: 7. This CDR3 region has 15 residues.

The chain is built from TRBV9 and TRBJ2-3, with D perhaps matching TRBD2 (5 bases). V gave up 0 bases and J gave up 4 bases, with 9 bases separating them. This CDR3 has 14 amino acids. The germline V gene has CDR1 SGDLS and CDR2 YYNGEE. The DNA for the CDR3 is TGTGCCAGCAGCGTAGGGACTGCCCCAGATACGCAGTATTTT. Protein: CASSVGTAPDTQYF.

This sequence joins TRBV9 and TRBJ2-1; 7 positions match TRBD2. V was clipped by 3 bases and J by 1 base; unmatched bases: 4. Looked up from germline, CDR1 is SGDLS and CDR2 is YYNGEE. The CDR3 runs 15 residues. CDR3 coding DNA: TGTGCCAGCAGCGAAAAAGCGGGATCCTACAATGAGCAGTTCTTC. It translates to CASSEKAGSYNEQFF.

The chain couples TRBV15 to TRBJ1-4; D unresolved. The CDR3 runs to 14 residues. Trimming removed 3 bases at V and 4 bases at J, with 9 bases between. Germline-derived CDR1 and CDR2 are LNHNV and YYDKDF (reference sequence). CDR3 loop: CATSRGGNNEKLFF. The CDR3 coding sequence is TGTGCCACCAGCAGGGGAGGCAATAATGAAAAACTGTTTTTT.

This clone was found a few times. The germline gene is not matched at one end of the junction; a read error may be the cause. The chain joins TRBV18 to TRBJ1-2; possible D gene TRBD1, 5 bases. The CDR3 contains 16 residues. Germline V gives CDR1 KGHSH, CDR2 LQKENI. CDR3 bases: TGTGCCAGCTCACCAGTTAGCAACTTCGGGGGAAGCGGATACCCCTTC. This translates into CASSPVSNFGGSGYPF.

V and J are TRBV7-9 and TRBJ2-1; 10 nucleotides line up with TRBD2. Germline trimming cut 4 bases from V and 3 bases from J; bases unmatched to any gene: 3. This CDR3 comprises 15 residues. The germline V gene encodes CDR1 SEHNR and CDR2 FQNEAQ (reference sequence). CDR3 bases: TGTGCCAGCAGCTCTAGCGGGAGAGACTACAATGAGCAGTTCTTC. Translated: CASSSSGRDYNEQFF.

V and J are TRBV7-9 and TRBJ1-2, with a weak D call TRBD1 (5 bases). The CDR3 length is 14 residues. CDR1 SEHNR and CDR2 FQNEAQ come from the germline V gene (reference sequence). The V end lost 4 bases, the J end lost 0 bases, and 9 bases lay between the germline ends. CDR3 in DNA: TGTGCCAGCAGCTCTGACAGATCTAACTATGGCTACACCTTC. Encoded protein: CASSSDRSNYGYTF. Filled out from reference TRBV7-9 and TRBJ1-2, the complete variable domain reads DTGVSQNPRHKITKRGQNVTFRCDPISEHNRLYWYRQTLGQGPEFLTYFQNEAQLEKSRLLSDRFSAERPKGSFSTLEIQRTEQGDSAMYLCASSSDRSNYGYTFGSGTRLTVV.

This clone was picked up a small number of times. This chain connects TRBV28 to TRBJ1-2, with 9 bases fitting TRBD1. Trimming took 5 bases from V and 4 from J; bases not matched to a gene: 5. CDR1 and CDR2 (germline): MDHEN, SYDVKM. The CDR3 length is 14 residues. This CDR3 is CASSVQGAVYGYTF. The CDR3 DNA sequence: TGTGCCAGCAGTGTACAGGGGGCGGTCTATGGCTACACCTTC.

This chain connects TRBV5-1 to TRBJ2-3, with TRBD2 matching over 10 bases. Germline CDR1 reads SGHRS; CDR2 reads YFSETQ. The CDR3 runs 16 residues. V gave up 4 bases and J gave up 0 bases; unmatched junction bases: 5. This CDR3 reads CASSLTSGTSTDTQYF. For the CDR3, the DNA is TGCGCCAGCAGCCTAACTAGCGGGACTAGCACAGATACGCAGTATTTT. The whole variable domain, filled in from reference TRBV5-1 and TRBJ2-3, reads KAGVTQTPRYLIKTRGQQVTLSCSPISGHRSVSWYQQTPGQGLQFLFEYFSETQRNKGNFPGRFSGRQFSNSRSEMNVSTLELGDSALYLCASSLTSGTSTDTQYFGPGTRLTVL.

The V gene is TRBV2, the J gene TRBJ1-2; 9 bases align to TRBD1. The CDR3 totals 14 residues. V shed 6 bases and J 0 bases; nucleotides not matched to a gene: 2. In germline, CDR1 is SNHLY, CDR2 FYNNEI. The CDR3 DNA sequence: TGTGCCAGCAGGCGGACAGGGGCTAACTATGGCTACACCTTC. It specifies CASRRTGANYGYTF.

This chain connects TRBV5-6 to TRBJ1-4; D may be TRBD1 (5 bases). CDR3 length equals 16 residues. The V end lost 1 base, the J end lost 6 bases, and 16 bases lay between the germline ends. Germline CDR1 and CDR2: SGHDT and YYEEEE. CDR3 DNA: TGTGCCAGCAGCTTGTTAATCCGAGACAGTGATGAAAAACTGTTTTTT. It is translated as CASSLLIRDSDEKLFF.

The V and J genes are TRBV11-2 and TRBJ1-5, with a possible D match to TRBD1 (5 bases). The CDR3 loop spans 12 amino acids. V gave up 6 bases and J gave up 8 bases, with 11 bases separating them. Per germline, CDR1 SGHAT and CDR2 FQNNGV. CDR3 sequence (DNA): TGTGCCAGCAGGGGAGCGGGGGAGCCCCAGCATTTT. It translates to CASRGAGEPQHF.

The gene calls are TRBV28 and TRBJ2-6, with D possibly TRBD1 on 5 matching bases. V was pared by 2 bases and J by 0 bases, with 5 bases between. Germline CDR1 and CDR2: MDHEN and SYDVKM. CDR3 length equals 15 residues. In DNA form, the CDR3 reads TGTGCCAGCAGTTTACAGGGCTCTGGGGCCAACGTCCTGACTTTC. Amino acids: CASSLQGSGANVLTF. Full variable domain (rest looked up from reference TRBV28 and TRBJ2-6): DVKVTQSSRYLVKRTGEKVFLECVQDMDHENMFWYRQDPGLGLRLIYFSYDVKMKEKGDIPEGYSVSREKKERFSLILESASTNQTSMYLCASSLQGSGANVLTFGAGSRLTVL.

This chain joins TRBV7-8 and TRBJ2-3; D is undetermined. The CDR3 sequence is 13 residues long. V was shortened by 0 bases and J by 4 bases, with 5 bases between the two germline ends. Germline CDR1 reads SGHVS; CDR2 reads FQNEAQ. CDR3 in DNA: TGTGCCAGCAGCTTAGCCGGAGCAGATACGCAGTATTTT. It specifies CASSLAGADTQYF.

The chain employs TRBV7-9 and TRBJ2-5, with D possibly being TRBD1 (5 bases). This CDR3 region has 13 residues. Trimming cost V 3 bases and J 5 bases, with 10 bases left between them. Germline loops: CDR1 SEHNR, CDR2 FQNEAQ (reference sequence). CDR3 DNA: TGTGCCAGCAGCTTCAGGGTAGGGGAGACCCAGTACTTC. Amino acids: CASSFRVGETQYF.

The chain carries TRBV28 and TRBJ1-2, with TRBD1 matching over 9 bases. V trimming: 6 bases; J trimming: 7 bases; junction bases outside the gene matches: 6. CDR1 is MDHEN, CDR2 SYDVKM, per germline. The CDR3 length is 13 residues. CDR3 sequence (DNA): TGTGCCAGCAGGGGGACAGGGTTCGGTGGCTACACCTTC. Amino acid sequence: CASRGTGFGGYTF.

The V gene is TRBV5-4, the J gene TRBJ1-4; D might be TRBD1 (6 bases). From germline, CDR1 is SGHNT and CDR2 YYREEE (reference sequence). V shed 1 base and J shed 3 bases, with 10 bases lying between them. This CDR3 has 15 residues. The CDR3 here is CASSLREGANEKLFF. CDR3 nucleotide sequence: TGTGCCAGCAGCTTGAGAGAGGGGGCTAATGAAAAACTGTTTTTT.

This chain joins TRBV4-3 and TRBJ2-2; the D gene is possibly TRBD2 (6 bases). The CDR3 extends over 15 amino acids. The ends were cut back, 1 base at V and 5 bases at J, with 11 bases in the middle. The germline gives CDR1 LGHNA, CDR2 YSLEER. The CDR3 region is CASSQGRVWTGELFF. DNA for the CDR3: TGCGCCAGCAGCCAAGGGAGGGTTTGGACCGGGGAGCTGTTTTTT.

This clone was seen more than once but under ten times. The chain employs TRBV15 and TRBJ1-5, with D perhaps TRBD1 (6 bases). The CDR3 sequence is 18 residues long. The V gene lost 0 bases and the J gene lost 0 bases, with 15 bases spanning the gap. The V gene's germline CDR1 is LNHNV and CDR2 YYDKDF (reference sequence). The CDR3: CATSRDSWTDHSNQPQHF. The CDR3 nucleotides read TGTGCCACCAGCAGAGATAGTTGGACAGACCATAGCAATCAGCCCCAGCATTTT.

The chain links TRBV28 to TRBJ2-5; 11 bases are a match to TRBD2. The ends lost 2 bases at V and 5 bases at J; junction bases unmatched: 7. The CDR3 is 16 amino acids. Germline V gene lookup returns CDR1 MDHEN and CDR2 SYDVKM. The CDR3 loop reads CASSLRLAGIGETQYF. The CDR3 nucleotides are TGTGCCAGCAGTTTAAGACTAGCGGGGATCGGGGAGACCCAGTACTTC.

This chain links TRBV5-1 with TRBJ1-1, with 9 bases matching TRBD1. The CDR3 has 15 amino acids. Looked up from germline, CDR1 is SGHRS and CDR2 is YFSETQ. After removal of 1 base from V and 3 bases from J, the junction contained 4 bases not matched to a gene. The CDR3 sequence: CASSLRDREYTEAFF. CDR3 bases: TGCGCCAGCAGCTTGAGGGACAGGGAATACACTGAAGCTTTCTTT. Combining the CDR3 with reference TRBV5-1 and TRBJ1-1 gives the whole variable domain KAGVTQTPRYLIKTRGQQVTLSCSPISGHRSVSWYQQTPGQGLQFLFEYFSETQRNKGNFPGRFSGRQFSNSRSEMNVSTLELGDSALYLCASSLRDREYTEAFFGQGTRLTVV.

V usage is TRBV4-1 and J usage is TRBJ2-7, with a possible D match to TRBD1 (6 bases). Germline assignment: CDR1 MGHRA and CDR2 YSYEKL. V gave up 3 bases and J gave up 1 base, with 10 bases separating them. The CDR3 is 14 residues long. This CDR3 reads CASSHQTGSYEQYF. The CDR3 DNA reads TGCGCCAGCAGCCACCAGACAGGATCCTACGAGCAGTACTTC.